These T cell receptor beta chains were read from a single sample in a study of blood T cell repertoires in COVID-19. Measured with immunoSEQ multiplex PCR; TCRdb has only the in-frame clones, and not every one. Of some 150,000 clones listed, around 77% were seen once; the top ten hold about 9%. The sample taken for sequencing was peripheral blood. The receptors shown here come from a man over 45 with active or convalescent COVID-19. The CDR3 runs from the conserved cysteine through the conserved F or W. Each record gives: CDR3 length, J gene, V gene, CDR3 protein.

16 TRBJ1-1 TRBV6-2/TRBV6-3 CASSYLRTGINTEAFF
17 TRBJ2-1 TRBV5-1 CASSSLAGGITWNEQFF
15 TRBJ2-7 TRBV6-5 CASSWGTGGSYEQYF
16 TRBJ2-5 TRBV9 CASSVGGLAAQETQYF
15 TRBJ2-5 TRBV5-4 CASSLGQGALETQYF
12 TRBJ2-7 TRBV28 CATTGTVYEQYF
14 TRBJ2-1 TRBV7-3 CASRTSGTNNEQFF
19 TRBJ1-5 TRBV7-8 CASSLVGVRRGPSDQPQHF
16 TRBJ2-3 TRBV7-7 CASSPQPGQGADTQYF
13 TRBJ2-7 TRBV5-1 CASSAAVPYEQYF
15 TRBJ2-1 TRBV5-1 CASSNRDSPYNEQFF
14 TRBJ2-1 TRBV6-4 CASSLNPGQAEQFF
16 TRBJ2-3 TRBV5-1 CASSLKSSGTPDTQYF
15 TRBJ2-5 TRBV24-1 CATSDLDGGQETQYF
15 TRBJ2-1 TRBV6-1 CASSEQLAGGNEQFF
11 TRBJ2-7 TRBV3-1/TRBV3-2 CASSPDSEQYF
17 TRBJ2-5 TRBV3-1/TRBV3-2 CASSQVFLTGGGETQYF